These 23 T cell receptor beta chains share one sample of origin, sequenced in a study of monozygotic twins with inflammatory bowel disease. TCRdb reprocessed the 5' RACE reads and keeps a single row for each CDR3 protein, giving no DNA. This table holds some 190,000 distinct CDR3 sequences. The specimen was blood. Receptors originate from a human donor with ulcerative colitis or Crohn's disease, or a healthy co-twin of an affected twin (not recorded which).

The chain joins TRBV7-9 to TRBJ2-1. The CDR3 spans 15 residues. CDR1 and CDR2 (germline): SEHNR, FQNEAQ (reference sequence). The CDR3 sequence: CASSVQEGYYNEQFF.

The chain carries TRBV5-1 and TRBJ1-1. Germline V gene sequence: CDR1 SGHRS, CDR2 YFSETQ. CDR3 length equals 16 residues. This chain's CDR3 is CASSLGFGRRNTEAFF.

The rearrangement uses TRBV10-3 and TRBJ1-6. Germline V lookup: CDR1 ENHRY, CDR2 SYGVKD. The length of the CDR3 is 14 residues. The CDR3 is CASKGASYNSPLHF.

The V and J genes are TRBV12-3 or TRBV12-4 and TRBJ2-1. This CDR3 is 14 amino acids long. CDR3 loop: CASSFGGSYNEQFF.

The rearrangement uses TRBV27 and TRBJ1-5. Germline V gene lookup returns CDR1 MNHEY and CDR2 SMNVEV (reference sequence). This CDR3 spans 15 amino acids. The CDR3 protein is CASSLSAGGNQPQHF.

The chain links TRBV2 to TRBJ1-5; the D call of TRBD1 rests on TCRdb alone, since no DNA is present to check it. Germline V CDR1 and CDR2: SNHLY, FYNNEI. The CDR3 is made up of 18 amino acids. CDR3 sequence reads: CASSARGDYEGSNQPQHF.

The CDR3 region is CASSLGKATGAQHF. The chain couples TRBV12-3 or TRBV12-4 to TRBJ1-5; the TRBD1 assignment by TCRdb is unverifiable without DNA. CDR3 size: 14 residues.

The CDR3 is CASSLGTGHYTDNSPLHF. The chain recombines TRBV5-1 with TRBJ1-6; without DNA, the TCRdb call of TRBD1 cannot be checked. Germline-derived CDR1 and CDR2 are SGHRS and YFSETQ. This CDR3 comprises 18 residues.

The rearrangement joins TRBV20-1 to TRBJ2-1; TCRdb gives TRBD1 as the D gene, but with no DNA this cannot be confirmed. The germline CDR1 and CDR2 sequences are DFQATT and SNEGSKA (reference sequence). CDR3 length: 15 amino acids. This CDR3 is CSASTGGSSYNEQFF.

The chain links TRBV4-1 to TRBJ1-6. CDR1 and CDR2 (germline): MGHRA, YSYEKL. This CDR3 is built from 16 residues. The CDR3: CASSQELREAGSPLHF.

The V and J genes are TRBV29-1 and TRBJ2-7. CDR3 length: 11 amino acids. The V gene's germline CDR1 is SQVTM and CDR2 ANQGSEA. This CDR3 reads CSITNHWEQYF.

The V call is TRBV19, the J call TRBJ2-3; TCRdb lists TRBD1, though no DNA is available to test this call. Germline V lookup: CDR1 LNHDA, CDR2 SQIVND (reference sequence). CDR3 size: 15 residues. This chain's CDR3 is CASSPLGQATDTQYF.

The chain couples TRBV7-2 to TRBJ2-1. Germline loops: CDR1 SGHTA, CDR2 FQGNSA. The CDR3 consists of 13 residues. CDR3 sequence: CASSLGPANEQFF.

The chain employs TRBV4-1 and TRBJ2-3; TCRdb's D call, TRBD2, is unchecked because there is no DNA. Germline CDR1 and CDR2: MGHRA and YSYEKL. The CDR3 consists of 16 residues. The CDR3 here is CASSRGLADIGDTQYF.

The CDR3 here is CASRTPGTEAFF. The V gene is TRBV5-1, the J gene TRBJ1-1; TCRdb lists TRBD1, though no DNA is available to test this call. The CDR3 sequence is 12 residues long. Per germline, CDR1 SGHRS and CDR2 YFSETQ.

The genes are TRBV20-1 and TRBJ1-3; the TRBD1 assignment by TCRdb is unverifiable without DNA. Germline CDR1 reads DFQATT; CDR2 reads SNEGSKA (reference sequence). This CDR3 contains 15 residues. CDR3: CSARDPTGDGNTIYF.

The V call is TRBV30, the J call TRBJ2-1; TCRdb's assignment of TRBD2 cannot be checked, as there is no DNA. The CDR3 extends over 12 amino acids. Germline V CDR1 and CDR2: GTSNPN, SVGIG (reference sequence). CDR3 sequence reads: CAWTSGYNEQFF.

The chain is built from TRBV5-6 and TRBJ2-5; TCRdb picks TRBD1, but there is no DNA to check that call. CDR1 is SGHDT and CDR2 is YYEEEE in the germline V gene. This CDR3 is 15 amino acids long. The CDR3 loop is CASSFYRGLGETQYF.

The chain couples TRBV4-3 to TRBJ1-4; TCRdb lists TRBD1, though no DNA is available to test this call. The germline V gene encodes CDR1 LGHNA and CDR2 YSLEER. The CDR3 totals 20 residues. The CDR3 reads CASSQDEPRDSYIRNEKLFF.

The chain has TRBV5-1 and TRBJ1-1. The CDR3 covers 14 residues. Per the germline V gene, CDR1 is SGHRS and CDR2 is YFSETQ. The CDR3 sequence is CASRKGEANTEAFF.

The J gene is TRBJ2-3, the V gene TRBV6-5. Germline V lookup: CDR1 MNHEY, CDR2 SVGAGI. CDR3 length: 13 amino acids. CDR3 protein: CASSYSRGKTQYF.

V usage is TRBV3-1 and J usage is TRBJ2-7; TCRdb designates TRBD2, a call that cannot be tested without DNA. The CDR3 sequence is 14 residues long. Germline CDR1 is LGHDT and CDR2 is YNNKEL (reference sequence). The CDR3 here is CASSLSSGANEQYF.

This rearrangement joins TRBV7-9 to TRBJ2-3; TCRdb designates TRBD2, a call that cannot be tested without DNA. Germline loops: CDR1 SEHNR, CDR2 FQNEAQ (reference sequence). The CDR3 runs 16 residues. CDR3 residues: CASSTTSGRVGDTQYF.